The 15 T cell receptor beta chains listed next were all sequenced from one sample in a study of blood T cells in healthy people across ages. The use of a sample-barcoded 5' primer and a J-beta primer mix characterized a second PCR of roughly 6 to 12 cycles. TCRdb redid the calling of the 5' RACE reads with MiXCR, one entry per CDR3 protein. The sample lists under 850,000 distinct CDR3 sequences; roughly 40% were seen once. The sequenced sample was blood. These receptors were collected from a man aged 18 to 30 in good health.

The CDR3 loop reads CASSLRGDRVRMEAGELFF. DNA for the CDR3: TGCGCCAGCAGCCTAAGAGGGGACAGGGTTCGCATGGAGGCCGGGGAGCTGTTTTTT. This chain joins TRBV4-1 and TRBJ2-2; 9 nucleotides agree with TRBD1. CDR1 MGHRA and CDR2 YSYEKL come from the germline V gene. V shed 4 bases and J 6 bases; nucleotides not matched to a gene: 18. The CDR3 has 19 amino acids.

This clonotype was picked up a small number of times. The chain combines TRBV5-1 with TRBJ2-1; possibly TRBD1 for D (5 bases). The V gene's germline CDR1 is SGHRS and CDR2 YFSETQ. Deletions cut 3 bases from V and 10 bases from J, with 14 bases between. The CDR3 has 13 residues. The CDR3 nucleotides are TGCGCCAGCAGCTCTGAGACAGTTCGGGAGCAGTTCTTC. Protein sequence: CASSSETVREQFF. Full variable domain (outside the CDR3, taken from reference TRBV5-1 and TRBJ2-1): KAGVTQTPRYLIKTRGQQVTLSCSPISGHRSVSWYQQTPGQGLQFLFEYFSETQRNKGNFPGRFSGRQFSNSRSEMNVSTLELGDSALYLCASSSETVREQFFGPGTRLTVL.

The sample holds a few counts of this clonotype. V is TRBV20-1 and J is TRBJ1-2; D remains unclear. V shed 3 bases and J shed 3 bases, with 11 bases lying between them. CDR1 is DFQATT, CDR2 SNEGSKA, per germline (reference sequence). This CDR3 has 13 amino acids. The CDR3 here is CSASPGSDYGYTF. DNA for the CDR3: TGCAGTGCTAGTCCCGGGTCCGACTATGGCTACACCTTC.

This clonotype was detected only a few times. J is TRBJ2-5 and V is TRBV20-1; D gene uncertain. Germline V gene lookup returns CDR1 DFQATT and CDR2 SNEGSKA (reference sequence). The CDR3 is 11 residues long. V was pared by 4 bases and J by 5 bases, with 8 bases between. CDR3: CSAKTWETQYF. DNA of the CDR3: TGCAGTGCTAAGACCTGGGAGACCCAGTACTTC.

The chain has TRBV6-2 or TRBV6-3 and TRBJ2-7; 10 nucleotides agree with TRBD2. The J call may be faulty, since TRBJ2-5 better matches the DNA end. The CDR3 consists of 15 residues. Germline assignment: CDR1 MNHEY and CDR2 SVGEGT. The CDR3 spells CASSYPSGGQETQYF. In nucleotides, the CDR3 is TGTGCCAGCAGTTACCCTAGCGGGGGACAAGAGACCCAGTACTTC.

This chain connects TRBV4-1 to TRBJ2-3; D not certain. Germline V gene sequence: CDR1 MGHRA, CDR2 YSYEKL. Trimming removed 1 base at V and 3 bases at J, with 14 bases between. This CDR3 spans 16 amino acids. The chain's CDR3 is CASSQGELLRTDTQYF. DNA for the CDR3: TGCGCCAGCAGCCAAGGAGAGTTATTAAGAACAGATACGCAGTATTTT.

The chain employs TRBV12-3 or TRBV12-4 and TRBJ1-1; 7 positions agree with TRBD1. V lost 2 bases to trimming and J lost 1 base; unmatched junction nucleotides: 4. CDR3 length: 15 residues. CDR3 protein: CASSLPWTGNTEAFF. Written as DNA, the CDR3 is TGTGCCAGCAGTTTACCCTGGACAGGGAACACTGAAGCTTTCTTT.

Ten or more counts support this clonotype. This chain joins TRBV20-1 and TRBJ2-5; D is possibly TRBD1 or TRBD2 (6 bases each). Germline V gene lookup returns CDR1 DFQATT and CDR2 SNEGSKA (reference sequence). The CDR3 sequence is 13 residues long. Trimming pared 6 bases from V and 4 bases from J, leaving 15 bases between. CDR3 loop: CSANRGDRETQYF. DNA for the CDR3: TGCAGTGCCAATAGGGGGGACCGAGAGACCCAGTACTTC.

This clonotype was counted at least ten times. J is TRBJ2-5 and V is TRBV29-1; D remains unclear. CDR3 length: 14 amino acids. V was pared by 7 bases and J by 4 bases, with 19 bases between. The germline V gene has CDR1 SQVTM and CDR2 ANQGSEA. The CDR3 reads CSAWLQTVAETQYF. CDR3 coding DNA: TGCAGCGCCTGGCTTCAAACAGTTGCAGAGACCCAGTACTTC.

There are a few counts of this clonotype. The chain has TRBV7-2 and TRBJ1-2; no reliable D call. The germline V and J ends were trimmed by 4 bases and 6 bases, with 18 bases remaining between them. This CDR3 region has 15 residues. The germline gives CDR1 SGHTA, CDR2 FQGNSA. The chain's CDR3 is CASSSSARGRNGYTF. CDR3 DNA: TGTGCCAGCAGCTCCTCCGCACGAGGGAGGAATGGCTACACCTTC.

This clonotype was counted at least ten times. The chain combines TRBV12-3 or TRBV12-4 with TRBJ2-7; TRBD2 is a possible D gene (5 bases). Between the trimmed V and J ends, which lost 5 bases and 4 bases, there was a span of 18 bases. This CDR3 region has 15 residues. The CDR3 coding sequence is TGTGCCAGCAGTCCGAGGGTTGGCTTAATTTACGAGCAGTACTTC. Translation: CASSPRVGLIYEQYF.

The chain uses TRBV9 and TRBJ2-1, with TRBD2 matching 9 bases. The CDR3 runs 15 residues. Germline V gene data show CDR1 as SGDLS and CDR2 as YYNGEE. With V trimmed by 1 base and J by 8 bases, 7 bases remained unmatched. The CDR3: CASSVTERGVDEQFF. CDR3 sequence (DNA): TGTGCCAGCAGCGTAACCGAGCGGGGGGTTGATGAGCAGTTCTTC.

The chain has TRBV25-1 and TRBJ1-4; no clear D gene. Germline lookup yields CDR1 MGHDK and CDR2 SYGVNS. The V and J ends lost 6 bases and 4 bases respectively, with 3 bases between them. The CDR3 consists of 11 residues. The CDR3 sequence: CASSFNEKLFF. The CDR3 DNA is TGTGCCAGCAGCTTTAATGAAAAACTGTTTTTT.

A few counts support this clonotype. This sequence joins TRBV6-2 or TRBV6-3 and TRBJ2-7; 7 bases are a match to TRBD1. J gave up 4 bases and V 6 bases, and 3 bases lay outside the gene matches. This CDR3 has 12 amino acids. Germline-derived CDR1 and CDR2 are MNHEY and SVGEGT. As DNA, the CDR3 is TGTGCCAGCAGGAAGGGGGCTTACGAGCAGTACTTC. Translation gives CASRKGAYEQYF.

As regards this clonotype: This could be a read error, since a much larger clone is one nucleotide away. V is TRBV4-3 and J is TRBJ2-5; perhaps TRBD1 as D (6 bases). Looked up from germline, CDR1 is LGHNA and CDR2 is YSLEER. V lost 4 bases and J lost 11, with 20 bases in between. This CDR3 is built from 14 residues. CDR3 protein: CASSRQAGDNEQYF. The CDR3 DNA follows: TGCGCCAGCAGCCGCCAGGCAGGGGACAATGAGCAGTACTTC.